Listed here are 20 T cell receptor beta chains from one sample, sequenced in a study of identical twins (dated by TCRdb to the mid-2010s). Libraries were prepared through 5' RACE. TCRdb names Illumina HiSeq 2000 as the instrument used. TCRdb passed the public sequencing reads through fastp at Q25 and MiXCR, retaining productive beta sequences. For every CDR3 protein sequence, its rows merge into one entry that carries the most common genes and DNA. This sample is represented by some 600,000 distinct CDR3 sequences; about 7% of them were singletons. Roughly 1.5% of the sample goes to the ten largest clones. These data also formed part of another study, on yellow fever vaccine responses in identical twins.

Sequencing was carried out using PBMCs. The source is a woman younger than 30 in good health.

The chain links TRBV11-2 to TRBJ2-1; D unresolved. Trimming took 1 base from V and 12 from J, leaving 16 bases between them. This CDR3 region has 14 residues. Per the germline V gene, CDR1 is SGHAT and CDR2 is FQNNGV. As DNA, the CDR3 is TGTGCCAGCAGCTTAGCCTCCGGGCTTCCATGGCAGTTCTTC. This sequence encodes CASSLASGLPWQFF.

The chain couples TRBV20-1 to TRBJ2-3, with D maybe TRBD2 (6 bases). Germline V gene sequence: CDR1 DFQATT, CDR2 SNEGSKA (reference sequence). This CDR3 has 14 residues. V was cut by 2 bases and J by 0 bases, with 9 bases left in between. CDR3: CSARLAFSTDTQYF. In DNA form, the CDR3 reads TGCAGTGCTAGACTAGCGTTTAGCACAGATACGCAGTATTTT.

This clonotype showed up many times. The rearrangement links TRBV5-5 to TRBJ1-2, with 7 bases lining up with TRBD1. The trim removed 0 bases at V and 4 bases at J, leaving 15 bases unmatched. The V gene's germline CDR1 is SGHKS and CDR2 YYEKEE (reference sequence). CDR3 length: 18 residues. The CDR3 coding sequence is TGTGCCAGCAGCTTGGGCTGGCTTGCACAGGGGTTTAGCTATGGCTACACCTTC. Encoded protein: CASSLGWLAQGFSYGYTF.

The table lists this clonotype with a few counts. The chain combines TRBV27 with TRBJ2-6, with D tentatively TRBD1 (6 bases). This CDR3 spans 15 amino acids. Germline V lookup: CDR1 MNHEY, CDR2 SMNVEV (reference sequence). Trimming took 6 bases from V and 1 from J, leaving 10 bases between them. The CDR3 is CASRARGSGANVLTF. Written as DNA, the CDR3 is TGTGCCAGCAGAGCCAGGGGATCTGGGGCCAACGTCCTGACTTTC.

V usage is TRBV12-3 or TRBV12-4 and J usage is TRBJ2-3, with 8 bases aligning to TRBD2. Unmatched junction bases numbered 12, after V lost 8 bases and J lost 5 bases. The CDR3 runs 15 residues. CDR3 DNA sequence: TGTGCCAGCCTGACTAGCGCGAGAGTGAGAGATACGCAGTATTTT. Its translation is CASLTSARVRDTQYF.

This clonotype showed up many times. V and J are TRBV12-3 or TRBV12-4 and TRBJ2-3; D is unresolved. Trimming pared 3 bases from V and 3 bases from J, leaving 7 bases between. The CDR3 sequence is 13 residues long. The CDR3 nucleotides are TGTGCCAGCAGTTTGATGGAAACAGATACGCAGTATTTT. As protein: CASSLMETDTQYF.

This clonotype came up a few times. The CDR3 loop is CASSPFGPPANTEAFF. The CDR3 region has the DNA TGTGCCAGCAGCCCTTTCGGACCCCCAGCCAACACTGAAGCTTTCTTT. V and J are TRBV12-3 or TRBV12-4 and TRBJ1-1; D unclear. V was shortened by 6 bases and J by 2 bases, with 19 bases between the two germline ends. CDR3 length equals 16 residues.

This sequence joins TRBV4-2 and TRBJ2-3; D ambiguous. Germline CDR1 and CDR2: LGHNA and YNFKEQ. This CDR3 spans 12 amino acids. Trimming took 1 base from V and 13 from J, leaving 12 bases between them. CDR3 coding DNA: TGTGCCAGCAGCCAAGGGGCCGATGGGGAGTATTTT. Amino acids: CASSQGADGEYF.

This clonotype has just a few counts. The chain links TRBV4-1 to TRBJ2-7; 11 nucleotides agree with TRBD2. CDR1 MGHRA and CDR2 YSYEKL come from the germline V gene. The CDR3 sequence is 15 residues long. V was clipped by 4 bases and J by 3 bases; unmatched bases: 5. CDR3 sequence (DNA): TGCGCCAGCAGCCTTTTAGCGGGAGGGGTCTACGAGCAGTACTTC. Encoded protein: CASSLLAGGVYEQYF.

This clonotype came up a few times. The rearrangement uses TRBV20-1 and TRBJ2-1, with a weak D call TRBD2 (6 bases). The CDR3 runs to 14 residues. V shed 3 bases and J shed 3 bases, with 12 bases lying between them. Germline loops: CDR1 DFQATT, CDR2 SNEGSKA (reference sequence). CDR3 loop: CSASSGRGYNEQFF. In DNA form, the CDR3 reads TGCAGTGCTAGTTCCGGGCGGGGCTACAATGAGCAGTTCTTC.

This sequence joins TRBV29-1 and TRBJ2-5, with D uncertain. V lost 5 bases and J lost 1, with 17 bases in between. The germline gives CDR1 SQVTM, CDR2 ANQGSEA. The CDR3 loop spans 15 amino acids. The CDR3 reads CSVRLSTGSQETQYF. The CDR3 DNA reads as TGCAGCGTTCGGCTATCGACTGGGTCCCAAGAGACCCAGTACTTC.

This clonotype occurred a few times. The CDR3 DNA is TGTGCCAGCAGCGCAGGACTAGCGGGAGGGGGGACCCAGTACTTC. Translation: CASSAGLAGGGTQYF. The chain uses TRBV9 and TRBJ2-5; 15 bases match TRBD2. This CDR3 has 15 amino acids. Unmatched junction bases numbered 4, after V lost 3 bases and J lost 7 bases. Germline loops: CDR1 SGDLS, CDR2 YYNGEE.

The rearrangement joins TRBV25-1 to TRBJ1-2; 7 bases map to TRBD1. This CDR3 spans 17 amino acids. The ends lost 3 bases at V and 4 bases at J; junction bases unmatched: 14. Germline values: CDR1 MGHDK, CDR2 SYGVNS. The CDR3 protein is CASSEYTGTANAYGYTF. The CDR3 coding sequence is TGTGCCAGCAGTGAGTATACCGGGACAGCCAACGCCTATGGCTACACCTTC.

V usage is TRBV18 and J usage is TRBJ2-1, with unresolved D. Germline CDR1 reads KGHSH; CDR2 reads LQKENI. The germline V and J ends were trimmed by 3 bases and 2 bases, with 11 bases remaining between them. CDR3 length: 15 amino acids. DNA of the CDR3: TGTGCCAGCTCACCGAGAGCACTACCCTACAATGAGCAGTTCTTC. This translates into CASSPRALPYNEQFF.

This clonotype was observed many times. CDR3 amino acids: CASTPGMLEQYV. For the CDR3, the DNA is TGTGCCAGCACTCCGGGGATGCTCGAGCAGTACGTC. V and J are TRBV12-3 or TRBV12-4 and TRBJ2-7; tentative D call: TRBD2 (5 bases). There are 12 residues in the CDR3. Trimming took 7 bases from V and 6 from J, leaving 13 bases between them.

The V and J genes are TRBV24-1 and TRBJ1-3, with TRBD1 as a possible D gene (5 bases). V lost 1 base and J 0 bases, leaving 12 bases between the germline ends. Germline CDR1 KGHDR, CDR2 SFDVKD. CDR3 length: 17 amino acids. The CDR3 spells CATSDFRQTLSGNTIYF. The CDR3 nucleotides are TGTGCCACCAGTGATTTCAGACAGACCCTCTCTGGAAACACCATATATTTT.

This chain links TRBV2 with TRBJ2-3, with D possibly matching TRBD1 (5 bases). V was pared by 1 base and J by 1 base, with 9 bases between. The CDR3 spans 15 residues. Per germline, CDR1 SNHLY and CDR2 FYNNEI. The chain's CDR3 is CASSEEGSGTDTQYF. In DNA, the CDR3 is TGTGCCAGCAGTGAAGAGGGGTCGGGCACAGATACGCAGTATTTT.

This clonotype was found many times. The V call is TRBV5-6, the J call TRBJ2-2; no definite D call. Germline assignment: CDR1 SGHDT and CDR2 YYEEEE. Between the trimmed V and J ends, which lost 6 bases and 0 bases, there was a span of 6 bases. CDR3 size: 13 residues. CDR3 DNA sequence: TGTGCCAGCACTCCAGCGAACACCGGGGAGCTGTTTTTT. Protein sequence: CASTPANTGELFF.

This clonotype was recorded a few times. The chain joins TRBV10-1 to TRBJ2-5; 8 positions agree with TRBD1. The trim removed 2 bases at V and 9 bases at J, leaving 5 bases unmatched. Germline V gene lookup returns CDR1 WNHNN and CDR2 SYGVQD (reference sequence). There are 13 residues in the CDR3. This chain's CDR3 is CASSENRGAAQYF. The CDR3 DNA sequence: TGCGCCAGCAGTGAGAACAGGGGGGCGGCCCAGTACTTC.

V is TRBV5-1 and J is TRBJ1-6, with 7 bases aligning to TRBD1. Trimming took 4 bases from V and 8 from J; bases not matched to a gene: 9. This CDR3 is built from 15 residues. The germline V gene encodes CDR1 SGHRS and CDR2 YFSETQ. The CDR3 region has the DNA TGCGCCAGCAGCCTGACGGGACAGCCGGATTCACCCCTCCACTTT. Encoded protein: CASSLTGQPDSPLHF.